The source of this T cell receptor beta chain is a study of CD8 T cells in ankylosing spondylitis. MiXCR, applied by TCRdb to the 5' RACE reads, yields one record per CDR3 protein. The sample carries about 150,000 distinct CDR3 sequences, 30% to 35% recorded once. The CDR3 loop spans 13 amino acids. V was cut by 4 bases and J by 3 bases, with 8 bases left in between. Germline V lookup: CDR1 KGHDR, CDR2 SFDVKD. Study conclusions and caveats: Researchers report that disease-linked clones proved CD8+ and relatively rare in peripheral blood.

In this sample, this clonotype turned up many times. Its matching antigen is unknown. Sequenced: synovial fluid, either unsorted or a sorted T cell fraction (not recorded which). The TCR was taken from a male donor with ankylosing spondylitis. This rearrangement joins TRBV24-1 to TRBJ1-2, with D possibly being TRBD1 (6 bases). The CDR3: CATSEGGDYGYTF. CDR3 coding DNA: TGTGCCACCAGTGAAGGGGGAGACTATGGCTACACCTTC.